The 26 T cell receptor beta chains in this list originate from one sample, sequenced in a study of metastatic and nonmetastatic thyroid tumors. Nobody among the patients had been given any treatment before thyroid surgery. TCRdb re-processed the PCR reads through MiXCR. The data hold about 18,000 clones, with 34% observed a single time. Material for sequencing was tumor tissue. These receptors were obtained from a male donor with papillary thyroid cancer or a benign thyroid nodule (not recorded which). Some clones in this sample may be carry-over from other donors' samples.

This clone has at least ten counts. Other nucleotide sequences from this sample produce the same CDR3. The V call is TRBV28, the J call TRBJ2-2, with no clear D. CDR3 length: 12 residues. Germline CDR1 MDHEN, CDR2 SYDVKM. V shed 3 bases and J shed 5 bases, with 4 bases lying between them. CDR3 in DNA: TGTGCCAGCAGTTTGAGAACCGGGGAGCTGTTTTTT. Translating it yields CASSLRTGELFF.

This clone was seen repeatedly, ten times or more. V and J are TRBV3-1 and TRBJ2-7, with D possibly being TRBD1 or TRBD2 (6 bases each). Germline V gives CDR1 LGHDT, CDR2 YNNKEL (reference sequence). There are 15 residues in the CDR3. Trimming took 1 base from V and 8 from J, leaving 18 bases between them. The CDR3 region is CASSQGGDFGGQQYF. The CDR3 DNA follows: TGTGCCAGCAGCCAAGGGGGGGACTTCGGGGGCCAGCAGTACTTC.

The chain carries TRBV24-1 and TRBJ1-2; D unclear. Germline-derived CDR1 and CDR2 are KGHDR and SFDVKD. CDR3 length: 12 amino acids. Trimming pared 6 bases from V and 5 bases from J, leaving 9 bases between. CDR3 sequence reads: CATSSQEYGYTF. The CDR3 DNA follows: TGTGCCACCAGTAGCCAGGAATATGGCTACACCTTC.

This clone was seen many times. The rearrangement links TRBV10-3 to TRBJ2-5; 7 bases agree with TRBD1. Germline trimming cut 6 bases from V and 4 bases from J; bases unmatched to any gene: 8. Germline V gene data show CDR1 as ENHRY and CDR2 as SYGVKD. The CDR3 is made up of 14 amino acids. The CDR3, as DNA: TGTGCCATCAGAGACACAGGGGAAGGAGAGACCCAGTACTTC. It translates to CAIRDTGEGETQYF.

This chain connects TRBV7-2 to TRBJ1-1; D may be TRBD1 (5 bases). Trimming shortened V by 7 bases and J by 0 bases, and 9 bases separated the two germline ends. This CDR3 is 13 amino acids long. Germline CDR1 is SGHTA and CDR2 is FQGNSA. The CDR3 loop is CASTRQMNTEAFF. The DNA of the CDR3 is TGTGCCAGCACCCGACAGATGAACACTGAAGCTTTCTTT.

This sequence joins TRBV28 and TRBJ1-2; D perhaps matches TRBD1 (6 bases). Deletions cut 6 bases from V and 7 bases from J, with 15 bases between. Germline V gene lookup returns CDR1 MDHEN and CDR2 SYDVKM. The CDR3 contains 13 residues. The CDR3 bases are TGTGCCAGCAGCGTTACAGGGATCTCTGGCTACACCTTC. Protein: CASSVTGISGYTF.

As for this clone: With a much larger clone just one base away, this may be a read error. The V gene is TRBV7-9, the J gene TRBJ1-5; a possible D gene is TRBD1 (5 bases). With 2 bases removed from V and 6 bases from J, the gap between germline ends came to 14 bases. The CDR3 has 15 residues. The V gene's germline CDR1 is SEHNR and CDR2 FQNEAQ (reference sequence). CDR3 nucleotide sequence: TGTGCCAGCAGCTTATCGTGGGACGCGGGTCAGCCCCAGCATTTT. This codes for CASSLSWDAGQPQHF.

Sample share makes this clone medium-sized. The chain joins TRBV20-1 to TRBJ2-7; weak D call: TRBD1 (6 bases). Germline lookup yields CDR1 DFQATT and CDR2 SNEGSKA (reference sequence). The CDR3 is 12 amino acids. Deletions cut 8 bases from V and 0 bases from J, with 11 bases between. The chain's CDR3 is CSTRQASYEQYF. The CDR3 DNA reads as TGCAGTACCCGACAGGCCTCCTACGAGCAGTACTTC.

This clone is classed as medium-sized. The chain is built from TRBV6-1 and TRBJ1-4, with D possibly TRBD1 on 6 matching bases. V was clipped by 2 bases and J by 7 bases, with 14 bases between them. The CDR3 has 15 residues. Germline V gene sequence: CDR1 MNHNS, CDR2 SASEGT. CDR3 loop: CASSEMGGRGEKLFF. The DNA for the CDR3 is TGTGCCAGCAGTGAAATGGGGGGGCGCGGTGAAAAACTGTTTTTT.

This clone was seen many times. The chain uses TRBV27 and TRBJ2-5; tentatively, D is TRBD1 (6 bases). The CDR3 is 13 amino acids. Germline CDR1 MNHEY, CDR2 SMNVEV (reference sequence). Deletions cut 6 bases from V and 4 bases from J, with 12 bases between. This CDR3 is CASRERGRETQYF. For the CDR3, the DNA is TGTGCCAGCAGGGAAAGGGGGAGAGAGACCCAGTACTTC.

The genes are TRBV27 and TRBJ2-7, with a possible D match to TRBD2 (6 bases). The V and J ends lost 8 bases and 3 bases respectively, with 14 bases between them. CDR1 is MNHEY and CDR2 is SMNVEV in the germline V gene (reference sequence). This CDR3 has 13 amino acids. CDR3 nucleotides: TGTGCCAGCGCGGTTGCGGGGTACTACGAGCAGTACTTC. Its translation is CASAVAGYYEQYF.

This clone ranks as medium-sized. The J gene is TRBJ2-7, the V gene TRBV6-1, with 12 bases lining up with TRBD2. With 6 bases clipped from V and 2 bases from J, the junction kept 5 bases outside the gene matches. CDR1 and CDR2 from the germline V gene are MNHNS and SASEGT. This CDR3 is built from 15 residues. The CDR3 DNA sequence: TGTGCCAGCAGACTAGGACTAGCGGGGACCTACGAGCAGTACTTC. Protein product: CASRLGLAGTYEQYF.

By sample fraction, this clone is medium-sized. The rearrangement uses TRBV19 and TRBJ2-1; 7 bases map to TRBD2. The CDR3 runs 15 residues. The junction had 7 bases not matched to a gene; V was cut back by 8 bases and J by 0 bases. Germline values: CDR1 LNHDA, CDR2 SQIVND (reference sequence). The CDR3 protein is CASGDYLSSYNEQFF. In DNA form, the CDR3 reads TGTGCCAGTGGGGACTACCTGAGCTCCTACAATGAGCAGTTCTTC.

This rearrangement joins TRBV20-1 to TRBJ2-2, with D possibly TRBD1 on 6 matching bases. The CDR3 spans 15 residues. Looked up from germline, CDR1 is DFQATT and CDR2 is SNEGSKA (reference sequence). The germline V and J ends were trimmed by 2 bases and 4 bases, with 14 bases remaining between them. The CDR3 nucleotides read TGCAGTGCTAGAAGCTCAACAGGGTCCACCGGGGAGCTGTTTTTT. This translates into CSARSSTGSTGELFF.

The V call is TRBV24-1, the J call TRBJ1-5; D ambiguous. Germline values: CDR1 KGHDR, CDR2 SFDVKD. This CDR3 contains 13 residues. V was clipped by 5 bases and J by 7 bases, with 11 bases between them. The CDR3: CATSGAGEQPQHF. DNA of the CDR3: TGTGCCACCAGTGGTGCGGGTGAGCAGCCCCAGCATTTT.

To note about this clone: An end of the junction differs from the germline gene, which may be a read error. The chain employs TRBV6-1 and TRBJ2-2, with D perhaps TRBD2 (5 bases). CDR1 is MNHNS and CDR2 is SASEGT in the germline V gene. The CDR3 has 17 residues. CDR3 residues: CASSEIPLAGYTGEQFF. The CDR3 DNA is TGTGCCAGCAGTGAAATCCCCCTAGCTGGATACACCGGCGAGCAGTTTTTT.

This clone was found a few times. Just one base apart from a much larger clone, this may be a read error. This chain uses TRBV10-1 with TRBJ2-5; no definite D call. The CDR3 runs 13 residues. V gave up 3 bases and J gave up 4 bases, with 9 bases separating them. Germline loops: CDR1 WNHNN, CDR2 SYGVQD (reference sequence). Here the CDR3 reads CASSDSLGETQYF. The CDR3 DNA is TGCGCCAGCAGTGATTCGCTCGGAGAGACCCAGTACTTC.

This clone came up a few times. A junction boundary mismatches the germline segment, possibly from a read error. The chain has TRBV18 and TRBJ1-3, with D perhaps matching TRBD1 (5 bases). The CDR3 extends over 18 amino acids. In germline, CDR1 is KGHSH, CDR2 LQKENI. As DNA, the CDR3 is TGTGCCAGCTCACTACTGGGGGTTTCTGGGGAGTCCGGAAACACCATATGTTTT. Protein: CASSLLGVSGESGNTICF.

Turning to this clone: A read error is likely, as this CDR3 ends without the conserved phenylalanine or tryptophan. V and J are TRBV6-1 and TRBJ2-7, with D possibly TRBD2 on 6 matching bases. This CDR3 spans 15 amino acids. The V end was cut by 6 bases, the J end by 1 base, with 16 bases between. Germline V gives CDR1 MNHNS, CDR2 SASEGT. The CDR3 DNA reads TGTGCCAGCAGGATTCCAGGTGGGGGGTCCTACGAGCAGTACCTC. Protein sequence: CASRIPGGGSYEQYL.

By proportion, this clone is medium-sized. The chain carries TRBV20-1 and TRBJ1-2; unclear D gene. Between the trimmed V and J ends, which lost 3 bases and 2 bases, there was a span of 19 bases. The germline V gene encodes CDR1 DFQATT and CDR2 SNEGSKA (reference sequence). The CDR3 is made up of 16 amino acids. The CDR3: CSASRRTEELNYGYTF. CDR3 DNA sequence: TGCAGTGCTAGTCGGCGGACCGAAGAACTCAACTATGGCTACACCTTC.

Sample share makes this clone medium-sized. The rearrangement joins TRBV28 to TRBJ1-5, with 7 bases identical to TRBD1. This CDR3 contains 14 residues. Germline CDR1 is MDHEN and CDR2 is SYDVKM. V shed 4 bases, J shed 3 bases, and the junction held 3 bases outside the gene matches. The CDR3 coding sequence is TGTGCCAGCAGTTCCGACAGGGTCAATCAGCCCCAGCATTTT. Its translation: CASSSDRVNQPQHF.

The chain combines TRBV6-1 with TRBJ2-7; 8 bases match TRBD2. Per germline, CDR1 MNHNS and CDR2 SASEGT. The CDR3 contains 17 residues. The trim removed 0 bases at V and 2 bases at J, leaving 9 bases unmatched. In DNA, the CDR3 is TGTGCCAGCAGTGAAGCGCACTGGGCGGGAGGCCCCTACGAGCAGTACTTC. Protein product: CASSEAHWAGGPYEQYF.

This clone was seen more than once but under ten times. V and J are TRBV12-3 or TRBV12-4 and TRBJ2-7; D remains ambiguous. Trimming stripped 5 bases from V and 2 bases from J, with 10 bases between. The CDR3 spans 13 residues. CDR3: CASSPRVPYEQYF. The CDR3 nucleotides read TGTGCCAGCAGTCCCCGTGTGCCCTACGAGCAGTACTTC.

This clone showed up just a few times. V usage is TRBV19 and J usage is TRBJ1-1; no clear D. The ends were cut back, 3 bases at V and 1 base at J, with 12 bases in the middle. There are 15 residues in the CDR3. In germline, CDR1 is LNHDA, CDR2 SQIVND (reference sequence). The CDR3 DNA is TGTGCCAGTAGTATCCCAGGCGCCCGGAACACTGAAGCTTTCTTT. Amino acid sequence: CASSIPGARNTEAFF.

In its sample, this clone is large. The gene calls are TRBV20-1 and TRBJ2-7; D might be TRBD2 (6 bases). The ends were cut back, 1 base at V and 6 bases at J, with 13 bases in the middle. Germline CDR1 and CDR2: DFQATT and SNEGSKA (reference sequence). CDR3 length: 13 amino acids. The CDR3 loop reads CSARVGGSGEQYF. DNA for the CDR3: TGCAGTGCTAGAGTCGGAGGGAGCGGCGAGCAGTACTTC.

With respect to this clone: Being one base from a much bigger clone, this may be a read error. This chain joins TRBV20-1 and TRBJ1-5, with 8 bases that match TRBD1. The CDR3 loop spans 13 amino acids. CDR1 DFQATT and CDR2 SNEGSKA come from the germline V gene (reference sequence). The CDR3 nucleotides are TGCAGTGCCGACAGGGGTAGAAATCAGCCTCAGCATTTT. The encoded protein is CSADRGRNQPQHF.